Following are 8 T cell receptor beta chains from one sample sequenced in a study of blood T cell repertoires in COVID-19. Clones were sequenced by immunoSEQ multiplex PCR, and TCRdb holds only the in-frame ones, with some missing. The sample shows 95,000 to 150,000 clones, roughly 89% of them seen only once. The sample was PBMCs or T cells enriched from blood (not recorded which). Receptors originate from a woman younger than 45 who had recovered from COVID-19.

J is TRBJ2-1 and V is TRBV7-9; no clear D. CDR3 length equals 12 residues. CDR1 is SEHNR, CDR2 FQNEAQ, per germline (reference sequence). V lost 1 base and J 10 bases, leaving 8 bases between the germline ends. CDR3 sequence (DNA): TGTGCCAGCAGCTTAGACTATTTCGAGCAGTTCTTC. Its protein is CASSLDYFEQFF.

This clone was found a few times. V and J are TRBV21-1 and TRBJ1-3. TRBV21-1 is described as a pseudogene. The CDR3 covers 17 residues. CDR3 sequence (DNA): TGTGCCAGCAGCAAAGACGCCAGCGGGCCCTCTGGAAACACCATATATTTT. It is translated as CASSKDASGPSGNTIYF.

The V call is TRBV15, the J call TRBJ1-4, with D maybe TRBD1 (6 bases). Germline V gene lookup returns CDR1 LNHNV and CDR2 YYDKDF (reference sequence). Trimming removed 1 base from V and 6 bases from J, with 12 bases in between. The CDR3 runs to 15 residues. The CDR3 loop reads CATSRGGQGDEKLFF. The CDR3 DNA is TGTGCCACCAGCAGAGGGGGGCAGGGAGATGAAAAACTGTTTTTT.

The chain is built from TRBV29-1 and TRBJ1-1; D is perhaps TRBD1 (6 bases). Germline V gene lookup returns CDR1 SQVTM and CDR2 ANQGSEA. Trimming left V 5 bases short and J 5 bases short, with 15 bases between. The CDR3 spans 13 residues. CDR3 DNA: TGCAGCGTTCCTGGAACAGGGCAGACTGAAGCTTTCTTT. It yields the protein CSVPGTGQTEAFF.

The V and J genes are TRBV27 and TRBJ2-2, with D perhaps matching TRBD2 (5 bases). This CDR3 is built from 15 residues. CDR1 is MNHEY, CDR2 SMNVEV, per germline (reference sequence). V lost 2 bases, J lost 4 bases, and 11 bases lay in between. In DNA, the CDR3 is TGTGCCAGCAGTTTAGCAACTAGAGTCACCGGGGAGCTGTTTTTT. Translated: CASSLATRVTGELFF.

The V call is TRBV19, the J call TRBJ1-6, with TRBD1 matching 8 bases. V was clipped by 5 bases and J by 7 bases; unmatched bases: 4. CDR3 length equals 14 residues. Germline assignment: CDR1 LNHDA and CDR2 SQIVND (reference sequence). The CDR3 DNA is TGTGCCAGTAGTGACAGGGGAAGGAATTCACCCCTCCACTTT. This translates into CASSDRGRNSPLHF.

V usage is TRBV14 and J usage is TRBJ2-7; 10 nucleotides match TRBD2. This CDR3 is built from 20 residues. The V gene's germline CDR1 is SGHDN and CDR2 FVKESK. The J segment lost 3 bases and the V segment lost 4 bases, leaving 21 bases of the junction unmatched. CDR3 sequence (DNA): TGTGCCAGCAGCCCCATAGAGGGCGGGACTAGCGCATCAAAGGGCTACGAGCAGTACTTC. Translation gives CASSPIEGGTSASKGYEQYF.

The chain uses TRBV5-6 and TRBJ1-2; D unresolved. Trimming pared 4 bases from V and 2 bases from J, leaving 3 bases between. CDR1 SGHDT and CDR2 YYEEEE come from the germline V gene. The CDR3 has 11 residues. CDR3 protein: CASSVNYGYTF. The CDR3 nucleotides are TGTGCCAGCAGCGTAAACTATGGCTACACCTTC.